The entry below gives a single TCR beta chain sequence along with its context. What it recognizes is unknown. This sample is drawn from a study of OX40 agonist ivuxolimab in advanced cancers. Across the study: Those treated in dose escalation had hepatocellular carcinoma, melanoma, renal cell cancer or head and neck cancer.

Method: immunoSEQ multiplex PCR; TCRdb's copy keeps in-frame clones and lacks some. This table has around 34,000 clones, approximately 90% appearing once. This CDR3 region has 13 residues. CDR1 SGHTA and CDR2 FQGNSA come from the germline V gene. The V end lost 5 bases, the J end lost 1 base, and 7 bases lay between the germline ends. Findings and caveats of the study: Partial responders at 0.1-3.0 mg/kg showed near-lowest clonal expansion. On average, a greater number of expanded clones characterised CD8+ T cells relative to CD4+.

The receptor's source is an adult with an advanced solid tumor such as melanoma, head and neck, liver or kidney cancer. The chain links TRBV7-2 to TRBJ2-3; D is undetermined. Sample: CD4+ or CD8+ T cells sorted from blood, taken in a trial of the OX40 agonist ivuxolimab. DNA for the CDR3: TGTGCCAGCAGCGCCCCGGGCACAGATACGCAGTATTTT. This sequence encodes CASSAPGTDTQYF. Complete variable domain (other parts from reference TRBV7-2 and TRBJ2-3): GAGVSQSPSNKVTEKGKDVELRCDPISGHTALYWYRQSLGQGLEFLIYFQGNSAPDKSGLPSDRFSAERTGGSVSTLTIQRTQQEDSAVYLCASSAPGTDTQYFGPGTRLTVL.